The 5 T cell receptor beta chains below all came from one sample that was sequenced in a study of lymphopenia after photon versus proton radiotherapy. Repertoires were generated with immunoSEQ multiplex PCR, while TCRdb's copy carries only in-frame clones and drops some. In the table there are approximately 7,300 clones, about 92% of which are singletons. The input for sequencing was peripheral blood, taken from a patient treated with photon-based radiotherapy. Receptors were obtained from a woman aged 50 to 60 with cholangiocarcinoma.

This chain joins TRBV30 and TRBJ2-2, with TRBD1 identical over 8 bases. This CDR3 comprises 15 residues. With V trimmed by 3 bases and J by 5 bases, 8 bases remained unmatched. Per the germline V gene, CDR1 is GTSNPN and CDR2 is SVGIG (reference sequence). CDR3 DNA sequence: TGTGCCTGGAGAGGGGTCCAGGGGGCTACCGGGGAGCTGTTTTTT. Translated: CAWRGVQGATGELFF.

The chain combines TRBV11-2 with TRBJ1-1; TRBD1 aligns across 9 bases. Germline-derived CDR1 and CDR2 are SGHAT and FQNNGV. This CDR3 contains 16 residues. The V and J ends lost 3 bases and 1 base, in that order; junction bases with no gene match: 6. In DNA, the CDR3 is TGTGCCAGCAGCTTTGGACAGGGGAGAGGGAACACTGAAGCTTTCTTT. It is translated as CASSFGQGRGNTEAFF.

The chain couples TRBV6-1 to TRBJ1-1; D call uncertain. The V gene's germline CDR1 is MNHNS and CDR2 SASEGT. CDR3 length: 13 amino acids. Trimming took 6 bases from V and 4 from J, leaving 12 bases between them. The CDR3 DNA is TGTGCCAGCAGCGGGGAGAGAGGCACTGAAGCTTTCTTT. This sequence encodes CASSGERGTEAFF.

V usage is TRBV4-1 and J usage is TRBJ1-2, with 9 bases identical to TRBD1. The trim removed 1 base at V and 5 bases at J, leaving 5 bases unmatched. Germline values: CDR1 MGHRA, CDR2 YSYEKL. This CDR3 has 15 residues. The CDR3 spells CASSQGRTGDYGYTF. Here the CDR3 DNA reads TGCGCCAGCAGCCAAGGTCGGACAGGGGATTATGGCTACACCTTC.

The chain has TRBV9 and TRBJ2-1, with a tentative D call TRBD1 (6 bases). Trimming shortened V by 3 bases and J by 5 bases, and 18 bases separated the two germline ends. The CDR3 spans 16 residues. CDR1 SGDLS and CDR2 YYNGEE come from the germline V gene. CDR3 nucleotides: TGTGCCAGCAGCGCCGACAGGCAGTCTCACCACAATGAGCAGTTCTTC. Translated: CASSADRQSHHNEQFF.